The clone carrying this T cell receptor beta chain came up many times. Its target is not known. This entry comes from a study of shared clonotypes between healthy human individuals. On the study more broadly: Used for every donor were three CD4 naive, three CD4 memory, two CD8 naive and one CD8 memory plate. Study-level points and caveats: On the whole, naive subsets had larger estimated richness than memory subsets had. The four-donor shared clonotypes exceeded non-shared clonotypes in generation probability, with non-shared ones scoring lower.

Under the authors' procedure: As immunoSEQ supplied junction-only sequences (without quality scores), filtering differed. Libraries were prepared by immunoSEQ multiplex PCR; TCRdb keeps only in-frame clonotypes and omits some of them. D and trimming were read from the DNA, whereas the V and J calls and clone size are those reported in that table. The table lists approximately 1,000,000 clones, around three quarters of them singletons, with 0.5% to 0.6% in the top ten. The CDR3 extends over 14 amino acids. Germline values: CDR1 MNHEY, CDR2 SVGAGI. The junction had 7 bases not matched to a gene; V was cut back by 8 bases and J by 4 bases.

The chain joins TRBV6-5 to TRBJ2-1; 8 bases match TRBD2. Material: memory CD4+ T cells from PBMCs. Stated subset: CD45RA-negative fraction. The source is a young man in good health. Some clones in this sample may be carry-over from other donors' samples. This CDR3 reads CASGRLAQYNEQFF. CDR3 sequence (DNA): TGTGCCAGCGGCCGACTAGCGCAATACAATGAGCAGTTCTTC.